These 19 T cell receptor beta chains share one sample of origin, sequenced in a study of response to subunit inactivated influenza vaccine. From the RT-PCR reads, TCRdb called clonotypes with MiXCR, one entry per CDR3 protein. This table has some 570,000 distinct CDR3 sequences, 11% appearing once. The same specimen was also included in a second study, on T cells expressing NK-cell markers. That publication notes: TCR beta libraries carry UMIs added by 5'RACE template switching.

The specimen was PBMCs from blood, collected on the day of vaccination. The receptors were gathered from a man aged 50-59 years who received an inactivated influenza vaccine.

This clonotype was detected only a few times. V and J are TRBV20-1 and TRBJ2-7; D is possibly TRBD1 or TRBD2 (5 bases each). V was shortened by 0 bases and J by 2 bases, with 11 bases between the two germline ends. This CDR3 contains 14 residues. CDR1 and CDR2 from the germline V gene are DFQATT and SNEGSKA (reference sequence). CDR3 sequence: CSARDSGQTYEQYF. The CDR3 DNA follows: TGCAGTGCTAGAGATTCGGGGCAGACCTACGAGCAGTACTTC.

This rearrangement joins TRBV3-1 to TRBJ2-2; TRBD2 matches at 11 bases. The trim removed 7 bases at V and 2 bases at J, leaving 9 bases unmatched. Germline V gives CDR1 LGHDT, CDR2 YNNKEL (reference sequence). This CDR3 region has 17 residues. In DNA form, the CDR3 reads TGTGCCAGCAAATTTCGACTAGCGGGATATAACACCGGGGAGCTGTTTTTT. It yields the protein CASKFRLAGYNTGELFF.

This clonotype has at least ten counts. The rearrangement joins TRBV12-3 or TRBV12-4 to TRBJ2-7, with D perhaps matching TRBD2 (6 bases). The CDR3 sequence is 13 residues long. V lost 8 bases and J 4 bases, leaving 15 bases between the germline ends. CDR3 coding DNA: TGTGCCAGCTCGGGACTGGAGAGTTACGAGCAGTACTTC. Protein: CASSGLESYEQYF.

CDR3 nucleotides: TGTGCCAGCAGCACAACCCACAGGGGGCTAGGGGAAAAACTGTTTTTT. Translating it yields CASSTTHRGLGEKLFF. The chain joins TRBV7-6 to TRBJ1-4; 9 bases map to TRBD1. In germline, CDR1 is SGHVS, CDR2 FNYEAQ. The CDR3 covers 16 residues. V lost 5 bases, J lost 8 bases, and 12 bases stayed unmatched.

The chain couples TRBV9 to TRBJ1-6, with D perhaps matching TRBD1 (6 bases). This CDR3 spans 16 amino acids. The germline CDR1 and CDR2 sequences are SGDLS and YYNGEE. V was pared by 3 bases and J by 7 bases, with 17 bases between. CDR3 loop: CASSATGILGNSPLHF. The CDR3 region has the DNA TGTGCCAGCAGCGCTACAGGGATACTAGGGAATTCACCCCTCCACTTT. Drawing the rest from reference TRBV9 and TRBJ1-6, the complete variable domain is DSGVTQTPKHLITATGQRVTLRCSPRSGDLSVYWYQQSLDQGLQFLIQYYNGEERAKGNILERFSAQQFPDLHSELNLSSLELGDSALYFCASSATGILGNSPLHFGNGTRLTVT.

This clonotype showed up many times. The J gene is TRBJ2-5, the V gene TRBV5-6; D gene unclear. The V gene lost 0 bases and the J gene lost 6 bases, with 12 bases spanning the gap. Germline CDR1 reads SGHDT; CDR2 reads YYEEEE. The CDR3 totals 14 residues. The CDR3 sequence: CASSLVEVGKTQYF. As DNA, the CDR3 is TGTGCCAGCAGCTTGGTTGAGGTGGGCAAGACCCAGTACTTC.

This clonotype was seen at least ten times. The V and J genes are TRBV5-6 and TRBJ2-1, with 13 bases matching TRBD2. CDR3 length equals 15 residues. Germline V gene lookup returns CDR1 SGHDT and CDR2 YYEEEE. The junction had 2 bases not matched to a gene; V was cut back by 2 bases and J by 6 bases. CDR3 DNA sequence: TGTGCCAGCAGCTTCGGGACTAGCGGGATCAATGAGCAGTTCTTC. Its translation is CASSFGTSGINEQFF. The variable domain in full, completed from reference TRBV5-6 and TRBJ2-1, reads DAGVTQSPTHLIKTRGQQVTLRCSPKSGHDTVSWYQQALGQGPQFIFQYYEEEERQRGNFPDRFSGHQFPNYSSELNVNALLLGDSALYLCASSFGTSGINEQFFGPGTRLTVL.

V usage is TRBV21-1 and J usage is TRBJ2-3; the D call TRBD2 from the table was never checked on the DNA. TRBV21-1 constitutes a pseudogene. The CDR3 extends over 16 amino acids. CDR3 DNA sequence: TGTGCCAGCAGCAAAGCGGCGGGAGGTAGCACAGATACGCAGTATTTT. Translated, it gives CASSKAAGGSTDTQYF.

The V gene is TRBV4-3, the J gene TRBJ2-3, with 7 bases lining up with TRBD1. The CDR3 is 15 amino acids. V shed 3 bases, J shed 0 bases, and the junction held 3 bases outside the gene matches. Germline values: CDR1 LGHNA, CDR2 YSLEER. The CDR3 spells CASSHNRGSTDTQYF. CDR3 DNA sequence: TGCGCCAGCAGCCATAACAGGGGTAGCACAGATACGCAGTATTTT.

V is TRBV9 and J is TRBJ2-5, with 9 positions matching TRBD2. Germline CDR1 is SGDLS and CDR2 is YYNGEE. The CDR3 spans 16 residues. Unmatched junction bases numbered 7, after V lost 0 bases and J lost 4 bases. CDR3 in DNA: TGTGCCAGCAGCGTAGCGGCTAGCGGGAATCGAGAGACCCAGTACTTC. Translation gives CASSVAASGNRETQYF.

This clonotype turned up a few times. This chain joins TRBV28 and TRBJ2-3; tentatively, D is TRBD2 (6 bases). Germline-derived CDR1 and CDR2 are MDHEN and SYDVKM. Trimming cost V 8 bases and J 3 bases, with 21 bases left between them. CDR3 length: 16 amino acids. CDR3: CASLPLGRAGTDTQYF. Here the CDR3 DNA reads TGTGCCAGCTTACCTCTGGGCAGGGCGGGGACAGATACGCAGTATTTT.

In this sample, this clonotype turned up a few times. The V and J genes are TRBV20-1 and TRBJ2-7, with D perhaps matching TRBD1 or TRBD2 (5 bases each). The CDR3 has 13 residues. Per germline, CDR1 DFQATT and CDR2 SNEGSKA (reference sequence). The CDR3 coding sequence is TGCAGCGAGGGCGGCAGGGAGCCTTACGAGCAGTACTTC. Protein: CSEGGREPYEQYF.

CDR3 sequence (DNA): TGCAGCGTTGAAGATCGGACAGTCCCGAATAATTCACCCCTCCACTTT. Encoded protein: CSVEDRTVPNNSPLHF. The chain has TRBV29-1 and TRBJ1-6, with D perhaps TRBD1 (6 bases). With 0 bases removed from V and 5 bases from J, the gap between germline ends came to 14 bases. Germline CDR1 reads SQVTM; CDR2 reads ANQGSEA. CDR3 length: 16 amino acids. Based on the CDR3 plus reference TRBV29-1 and TRBJ1-6, the full variable domain is SAVISQKPSRDICQRGTSLTIQCQVDSQVTMMFWYRQQPGQSLTLIATANQGSEATYESGFVIDKFPISRPNLTFSTLTVSNMSPEDSSIYLCSVEDRTVPNNSPLHFGNGTRLTVT.

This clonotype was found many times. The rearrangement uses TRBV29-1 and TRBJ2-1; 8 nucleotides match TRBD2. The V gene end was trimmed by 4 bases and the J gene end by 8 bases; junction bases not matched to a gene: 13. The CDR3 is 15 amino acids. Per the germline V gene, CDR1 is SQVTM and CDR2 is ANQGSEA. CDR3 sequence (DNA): TGCAGCGTTGTTAGGCCCGGGACTAGGTCATATGAGCAGTTCTTC. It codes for CSVVRPGTRSYEQFF.

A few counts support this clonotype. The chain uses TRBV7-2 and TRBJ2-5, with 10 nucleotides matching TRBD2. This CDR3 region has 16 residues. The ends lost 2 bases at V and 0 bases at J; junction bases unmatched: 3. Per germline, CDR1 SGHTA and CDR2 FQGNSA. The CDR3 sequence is CASSLIAGGHQETQYF. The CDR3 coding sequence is TGTGCCAGCAGCTTAATAGCGGGAGGCCACCAAGAGACCCAGTACTTC.

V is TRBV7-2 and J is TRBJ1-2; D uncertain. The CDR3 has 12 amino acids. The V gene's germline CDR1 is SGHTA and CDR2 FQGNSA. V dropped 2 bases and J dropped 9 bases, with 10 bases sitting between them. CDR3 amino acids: CASSLMRQSYTF. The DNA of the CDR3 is TGTGCCAGCAGCTTAATGCGACAAAGCTACACCTTC.

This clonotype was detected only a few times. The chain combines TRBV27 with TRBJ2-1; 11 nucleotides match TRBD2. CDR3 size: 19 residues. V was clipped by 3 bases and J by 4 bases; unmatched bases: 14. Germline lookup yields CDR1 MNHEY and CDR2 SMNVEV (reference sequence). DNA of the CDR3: TGTGCCAGCAGTTTGAGGAAAGAAGCTAGCGGGAGGTGGTACAATGAGCAGTTCTTC. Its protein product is CASSLRKEASGRWYNEQFF.

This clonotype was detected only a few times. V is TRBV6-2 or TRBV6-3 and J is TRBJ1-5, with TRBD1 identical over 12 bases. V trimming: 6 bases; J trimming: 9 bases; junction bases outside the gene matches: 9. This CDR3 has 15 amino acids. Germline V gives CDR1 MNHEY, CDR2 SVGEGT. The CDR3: CASRGTGGLHRPQHF. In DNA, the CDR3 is TGTGCCAGCAGGGGGACAGGGGGCCTTCACCGGCCCCAGCATTTT.

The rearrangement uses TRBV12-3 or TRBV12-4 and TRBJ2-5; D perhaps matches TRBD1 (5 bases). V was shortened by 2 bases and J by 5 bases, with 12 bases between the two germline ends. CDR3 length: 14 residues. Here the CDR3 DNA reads TGTGCCAGCAGTTTAATGGGGCCAGGGGAGACCCAGTACTTC. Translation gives CASSLMGPGETQYF.